Each of the 17 T cell receptor delta chains below was sequenced from the same sample in a study of gamma-delta chains in newborns, infants, children (dated by TCRdb to about 2019). The instrument was an Illumina MiSeq. After TCRdb called clones again from the public reads with CATT, rows with identical DNA were merged. This sample lists around 1,300 delta-chain clones; roughly 0.98% were detected once. The ten most abundant clones make up approximately 20% of the sample. The sample consisted of blood. The receptors were gathered from a child in good health.

Comments on this clone: TCRdb's protein for this DNA is that of a much larger clone and differs from the translation at residue 14, likely a read error; the protein shown is the DNA translation. The same CDR3 can be traced to other DNA sequences in this sample. This chain uses TRDV2 with TRDJ1; 10 nucleotides align to TRDD3. CDR1 is GEAIGNYY and CDR2 is EKD in the germline V gene. This CDR3 spans 15 amino acids. The CDR3 protein is CACDTVGGGYRGLTF. The CDR3 DNA is TGTGCCTGTGACACCGTAGGTGGGGGATACAGGGGACTCACCTTT.

The sample holds a few counts of this clone. With a far larger clone one base away, a read error is the likely cause. Additional DNA sequences in this sample encode the identical CDR3. In DNA form, the CDR3 reads TGTGCCTGCGACCCTCGGCCTTCCCGTGTACTGGGGGATAGAGAGACCGATAAACTCATCTTT. It translates to CACDPRPSRVLGDRETDKLIF. The V call is TRDV2, the J call TRDJ1; 11 bases align to TRDD3. The V gene end was trimmed by 7 bases and the J gene end by 2 bases; junction bases not matched to a gene: 26. CDR1 is GEAIGNYY and CDR2 is EKD in the germline V gene. This CDR3 is 21 amino acids long.

CDR3 in amino acids: CACDTVGSTAQLFF. Here the CDR3 DNA reads TGTGCCTGTGACACGGTGGGATCGACAGCACAACTCTTCTTT. The chain couples TRDV2 to TRDJ2; D is perhaps TRDD3 (5 bases). CDR1 is GEAIGNYY, CDR2 EKD, per germline. The V end was cut by 1 base, the J end by 4 bases, with 9 bases between. This CDR3 is built from 14 residues.

This clone was recorded a few times. A far larger clone is a single base away, which makes a read error likely. Other DNA sequences from this sample encode an identical CDR3 as well. This chain links TRDV2 with TRDJ1, with TRDD3 identical over 12 bases. The CDR3 runs to 18 residues. Per germline, CDR1 GEAIGNYY and CDR2 EKD. The DNA for the CDR3 is TGTGCCTGTGACACCGTCTCGTCTGGGGGATACGGCACCGATAAGCTCATCTTT. It specifies CACDTVSSGGYGTDKLIF.

This clone is medium-sized within its sample. The chain employs TRDV2 and TRDJ3; D might be TRDD3 (6 bases). The J gene, left out of TCRdb, was set here by checking the DNA against germline. The CDR3 has 18 residues. Trimming pared 0 bases from V and 0 bases from J, leaving 11 bases between. The germline V gene has CDR1 GEAIGNYY and CDR2 EKD. The CDR3 here is CACDTGGYSSWDTRQMFF. The DNA for the CDR3 is TGTGCCTGTGACACCGGCGGATACAGCTCCTGGGACACCCGACAGATGTTTTTC.

The sample holds a few counts of this clone. One base away lies a much larger clone, so this may be a sequencing read error. V and J are TRDV2 and TRDJ3; 8 bases align to TRDD3. CDR3 length equals 20 residues. Germline loops: CDR1 GEAIGNYY, CDR2 EKD. V gave up 4 bases and J gave up 3 bases; unmatched junction bases: 16. The CDR3 spells CACEGVTGGPRFWDTRQMFF. CDR3 bases: TGTGCCTGTGAAGGGGTTACTGGGGGCCCTCGCTTCTGGGACACCCGACAGATGTTTTTC.

This clone was observed a few times. Possible read error: a much larger clone is one base away. Other DNA sequences in this specimen translate into the identical CDR3. V is TRDV2 and J is TRDJ1; 13 bases are a match to TRDD3. CDR1 and CDR2 from the germline V gene are GEAIGNYY and EKD. Trimming took 4 bases from V and 1 from J; bases not matched to a gene: 35. This CDR3 has 26 residues. CDR3 sequence: CACDKLLPTSVLGDTRIPGSTDKLIF. Written as DNA, the CDR3 is TGTGCCTGTGATAAGTTACTTCCCACGAGTGTACTGGGGGATACGCGTATCCCCGGATCCACCGATAAACTCATCTTT.

This clone has only a few counts. Since a much larger clone is just one base distant, this may be a read error. The gene calls are TRDV2 and TRDJ1, with 13 bases lining up with TRDD3. Germline CDR1 is GEAIGNYY and CDR2 is EKD. V lost 4 bases, J lost 1 base, and 35 bases stayed unmatched. The CDR3 runs to 26 residues. The CDR3 region has the DNA TGTGCCTGTGATAAGTTACTTCCTACGAGTGTACTGGGGGATACGCGTACCCCCGGATCCACCGATAAACTCATCTTT. Its translation: CACDKLLPTSVLGDTRTPGSTDKLIF.

The chain joins TRDV1 to TRDJ1, with TRDD3 identical over 13 bases. TCRdb records no J gene; here it was assigned by comparing the DNA to germline. Trimming at V came to 0 bases and at J to 0 bases, leaving 22 bases not matched to a gene. CDR3 size: 24 residues. Germline loops: CDR1 TSWWSYY, CDR2 QGS. Here the CDR3 DNA reads TGTGCTCTTGGGGAACTTTGCTACGCCCTAACTGGGGGATACGGAAAACCGTACACCGATAAACTCATCTTT. Protein product: CALGELCYALTGGYGKPYTDKLIF.

By sample share, this clone is medium-sized (0.01 to 0.1%). This sequence joins TRDV1 and TRDJ1; D is perhaps TRDD2 (6 bases). The ends were cut back, 4 bases at V and 10 bases at J, with 31 bases in the middle. The germline gives CDR1 TSWWSYY, CDR2 QGS. The CDR3 consists of 18 residues. The CDR3: CALGVSAFPPQAGRGLIF. For the CDR3, the DNA is TGTGCTCTTGGGGTTTCCGCCTTCCCTCCCCAGGCGGGGAGGGGACTCATCTTT.

Remarks on this clone: A far larger clone is one base from this, pointing to a likely read error. The chain combines TRDV2 with TRDJ3, with 12 nucleotides matching TRDD3. Germline V CDR1 and CDR2: GEAIGNYY, EKD. V trimming: 5 bases; J trimming: 0 bases; junction bases outside the gene matches: 10. This CDR3 has 20 amino acids. The CDR3 region has the DNA TGTGCCTGTGGCAAGATACTGGGGGATACTAGCTCCTGGGACACCCGACAGATGTTTTTC. Translated: CACGKILGDTSSWDTRQMFF.

Judged by abundance, this clone is large. The sample holds other DNA sequences that translate to the same CDR3. The CDR3 region is CACDTVGGSQTGVHKLIF. The DNA of the CDR3 is TGTGCCTGTGACACCGTCGGGGGATCCCAGACTGGGGTCCATAAACTCATCTTT. The V call is TRDV2, the J call TRDJ1; 7 bases align to TRDD3. The CDR3 loop spans 18 amino acids. V lost 0 bases, J lost 6 bases, and 18 bases stayed unmatched. Germline assignment: CDR1 GEAIGNYY and CDR2 EKD.

For this clone: TCRdb lists the protein of a much larger clone for this DNA, which differs at residue 4, so this is likely a read error; the protein given here is translated from the DNA itself. This chain links TRDV2 with TRDJ1; TRDD3 agrees at 8 bases. The CDR3 runs 19 residues. In germline, CDR1 is GEAIGNYY, CDR2 EKD. In nucleotides, the CDR3 is TGTGCCTGTGGCACCCTTGCTGACTGGGGGCCCCCCAGGGCCGATAAACTCATCTTT. The encoded protein is CACGTLADWGPPRADKLIF.

As to this clone: This could be a read error, since a much larger clone is one nucleotide away. The genes are TRDV2 and TRDJ3, with D unresolved. The CDR3 covers 20 residues. The V gene lost 9 bases and the J gene lost 5 bases, with 31 bases spanning the gap. CDR1 GEAIGNYY and CDR2 EKD come from the germline V gene. The CDR3 DNA is TGTGCCGCGTGCGGTCCGAGAGTCCAGGGGTGGTCCCGGGACACCCGACAGATGTTTTTC. Its protein is CAACGPRVQGWSRDTRQMFF.

As for this clone: It differs at one base from a far larger clone, so likely a read error. The identical CDR3 is also encoded by other nucleotide sequences in the sample. The chain combines TRDV2 with TRDJ1, with 9 positions matching TRDD3. Germline lookup yields CDR1 GEAIGNYY and CDR2 EKD. Germline trimming cut 5 bases from V and 0 bases from J; bases unmatched to any gene: 15. There are 18 residues in the CDR3. The CDR3 loop reads CACVSLNWGRRDTDKLIF. In DNA form, the CDR3 reads TGTGCCTGTGTCTCCCTCAACTGGGGGAGACGAGACACCGATAAACTCATCTTT.

Of note for this clone: The translation of this DNA and the TCRdb protein of a much larger clone differ at residue 4, probably owing to a read error; the protein shown here is translated from the DNA. This sequence joins TRDV2 and TRDJ3, with a possible D match to TRDD3 (5 bases). CDR3 length: 19 residues. Germline CDR1 reads GEAIGNYY; CDR2 reads EKD. CDR3 residues: CACGTGGIHSSWDTRQMFF. The CDR3 nucleotides are TGTGCCTGTGGCACCGGAGGGATCCATAGCTCCTGGGACACCCGACAGATGTTTTTC.

By frequency in the sample, this clone is large. Other DNA sequences from this sample encode an identical CDR3 as well. This chain links TRDV1 with TRDJ1; 11 nucleotides line up with TRDD3. CDR1 is TSWWSYY and CDR2 is QGS in the germline V gene. This CDR3 is built from 23 residues. V dropped 4 bases and J dropped 3; count of bases not matched to a gene: 28. CDR3 amino acids: CALGAIYYFRQLYWGIGSDKLIF. CDR3 nucleotide sequence: TGTGCTCTTGGGGCAATTTACTACTTCCGACAACTGTACTGGGGGATAGGATCCGATAAACTCATCTTT.